The entry that follows covers one T cell receptor beta chain sequence. This sample was taken from a study of CD8 T cells in Susac syndrome. The overall study: Susac syndrome patients were untreated, on corticosteroids with some adding intravenous immunoglobulin, or on intravenous immunoglobulin only.

Germline assignment: CDR1 MNHEY and CDR2 SVGEGT. The V gene end was trimmed by 7 bases and the J gene end by 2 bases; junction bases not matched to a gene: 5. The CDR3 length is 15 residues. Random hexamers served to reverse transcribe roughly 0.45 to 1 ug RNA. TCRdb re-derived calls from the immunoSEQ multiplex PCR reads in MiXCR, one entry per CDR3 protein. The sample consists of 200,000 or so distinct CDR3 sequences, 95% of them appearing once. This rearrangement joins TRBV6-2 or TRBV6-3 to TRBJ2-7; TRBD2 matches 13 bases. This sequence was found in a human donor with Susac syndrome. Sequencing was performed on CD4+ T cells from PBMCs. DNA for the CDR3: TGTGCCAGCATAACGGGACTAGCGGGGACCTACGAGCAGTACTTC. Its protein is CASITGLAGTYEQYF.